The clone carrying this T cell receptor beta chain was detected a few times. Its antigen remains unidentified. Template switching supplied a universal primer site; unique molecular identifiers were carried on the cDNA. TCRdb fed the 5' RACE reads into MiXCR, producing one record per CDR3 protein. The data contain around 650,000 distinct CDR3 sequences, roughly 6.6% of them singletons. V trimming: 6 bases; J trimming: 1 base; junction bases outside the gene matches: 6. The CDR3 contains 14 residues. The data originate from a study of identical twins. Broader study findings: Analyses of zero insertions could be partly confounded by invariant MAIT and iNKT cells. Conclusions leaned on cross-sectional statistical analysis and did not track the same donors over time. High-abundance cord blood beta clonotypes had fewer insertions; memory repertoires showed none.

These records were also assigned to another study, of yellow fever vaccine responses in identical twins.

This chain joins TRBV12-3 or TRBV12-4 and TRBJ2-7; 7 bases line up with TRBD1. The sequenced material came from PBMCs. The TCR was taken from a woman between 18 and 30 years old in good health. CDR3 region: CASRAGTESYEQYF. The CDR3 DNA follows: TGTGCCAGCAGGGCCGGGACAGAGTCCTACGAGCAGTACTTC.